The 2 T cell receptor beta chains below come from one sample, sequenced in a study of T cell changes during pregnancy in multiple sclerosis. Measured with immunoSEQ multiplex PCR; TCRdb has only the in-frame clones, and not every one. This table has around 81,000 clones, roughly 92% appearing once. The material was peripheral blood, obtained after pregnancy. These receptors originate from a female donor in good health, enrolled as a control in a pregnancy study.

The genes are TRBV7-9 and TRBJ2-5; a possible D gene is TRBD2 (7 bases). V lost 7 bases to trimming and J lost 4 bases, with 16 bases between them. Germline CDR1 is SEHNR and CDR2 is FQNEAQ (reference sequence). This CDR3 has 14 amino acids. As DNA, the CDR3 is TGTGCCAGCACCTGGGGGGGCTCTCGAGAGACCCAGTACTTC. The encoded protein is CASTWGGSRETQYF.

This rearrangement joins TRBV7-8 to TRBJ1-5, with D possibly matching TRBD1 (6 bases). Germline V gene sequence: CDR1 SGHVS, CDR2 FQNEAQ. The CDR3 runs 16 residues. The V gene lost 1 base and the J gene lost 3 bases, with 13 bases spanning the gap. CDR3 DNA sequence: TGTGCCAGCAGCTTAGTAGGTCAGGGGATCAATCAGCCCCAGCATTTT. It yields the protein CASSLVGQGINQPQHF.